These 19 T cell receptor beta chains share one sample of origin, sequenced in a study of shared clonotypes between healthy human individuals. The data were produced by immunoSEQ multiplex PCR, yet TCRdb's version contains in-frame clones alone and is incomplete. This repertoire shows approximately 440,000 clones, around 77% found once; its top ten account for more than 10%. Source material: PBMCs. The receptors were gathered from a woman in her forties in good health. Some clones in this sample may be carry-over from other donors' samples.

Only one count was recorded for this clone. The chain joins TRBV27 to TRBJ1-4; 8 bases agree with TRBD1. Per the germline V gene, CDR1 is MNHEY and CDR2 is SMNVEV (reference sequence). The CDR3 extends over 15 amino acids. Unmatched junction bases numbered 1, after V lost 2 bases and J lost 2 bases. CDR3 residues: CASSLRTGTNEKLFF. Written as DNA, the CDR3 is TGTGCCAGCAGTTTACGGACAGGGACTAATGAAAAACTGTTTTTT.

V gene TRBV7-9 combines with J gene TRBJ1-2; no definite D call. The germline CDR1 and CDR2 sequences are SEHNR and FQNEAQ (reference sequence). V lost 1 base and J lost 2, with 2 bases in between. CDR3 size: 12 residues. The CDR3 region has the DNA TGTGCCAGCAGCTTAGGAAACTATGGCTACACCTTC. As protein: CASSLGNYGYTF.

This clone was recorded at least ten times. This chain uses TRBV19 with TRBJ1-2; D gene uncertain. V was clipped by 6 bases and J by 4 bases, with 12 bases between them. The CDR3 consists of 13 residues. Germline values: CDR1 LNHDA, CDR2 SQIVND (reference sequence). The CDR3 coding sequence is TGTGCCAGTAGGGCGGTCGGCACCTATGGCTACACCTTC. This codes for CASRAVGTYGYTF. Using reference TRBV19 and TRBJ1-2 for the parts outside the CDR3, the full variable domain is DGGITQSPKYLFRKEGQNVTLSCEQNLNHDAMYWYRQDPGQGLRLIYYSQIVNDFQKGDIAEGYSVSREKKESFPLTVTSAQKNPTAFYLCASRAVGTYGYTFGSGTRLTVV.

The CDR3 is CASSAGFWDEQFF. For the CDR3, the DNA is TGTGCCAGCAGCGCCGGCTTTTGGGATGAGCAGTTCTTC. The V call is TRBV9, the J call TRBJ2-1; D gene unclear. The germline CDR1 and CDR2 sequences are SGDLS and YYNGEE. CDR3 length: 13 amino acids. V shed 3 bases and J shed 8 bases, with 12 bases lying between them. Filled out from reference TRBV9 and TRBJ2-1, the complete variable domain reads DSGVTQTPKHLITATGQRVTLRCSPRSGDLSVYWYQQSLDQGLQFLIQYYNGEERAKGNILERFSAQQFPDLHSELNLSSLELGDSALYFCASSAGFWDEQFFGPGTRLTVL.

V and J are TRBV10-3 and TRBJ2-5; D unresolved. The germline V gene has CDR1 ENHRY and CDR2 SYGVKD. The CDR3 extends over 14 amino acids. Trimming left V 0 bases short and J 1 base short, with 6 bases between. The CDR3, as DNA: TGTGCCATCAGTGAGTCTTTTTCCCAAGAGACCCAGTACTTC. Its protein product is CAISESFSQETQYF.

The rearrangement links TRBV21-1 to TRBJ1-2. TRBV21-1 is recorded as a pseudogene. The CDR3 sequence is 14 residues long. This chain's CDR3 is CASSKAVFNYGYTF. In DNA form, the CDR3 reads TGTGCCAGCAGCAAAGCCGTGTTTAACTATGGCTACACCTTC.

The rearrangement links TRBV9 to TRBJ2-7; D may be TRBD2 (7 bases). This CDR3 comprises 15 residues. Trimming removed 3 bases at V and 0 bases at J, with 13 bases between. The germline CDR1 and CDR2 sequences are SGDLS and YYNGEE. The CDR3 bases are TGTGCCAGCAGCGGCCCCGGGGGGCTCTCCTACGAGCAGTACTTC. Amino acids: CASSGPGGLSYEQYF. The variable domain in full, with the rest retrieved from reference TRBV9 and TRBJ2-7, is DSGVTQTPKHLITATGQRVTLRCSPRSGDLSVYWYQQSLDQGLQFLIQYYNGEERAKGNILERFSAQQFPDLHSELNLSSLELGDSALYFCASSGPGGLSYEQYFGPGTRLTVT.

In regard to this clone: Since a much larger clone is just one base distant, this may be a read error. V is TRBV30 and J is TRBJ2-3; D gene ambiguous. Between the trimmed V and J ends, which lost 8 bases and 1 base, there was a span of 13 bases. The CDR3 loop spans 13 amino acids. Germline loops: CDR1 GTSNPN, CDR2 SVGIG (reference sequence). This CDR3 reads CARSGGGTDTQYF. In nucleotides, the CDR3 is TGTGCCCGATCTGGCGGAGGCACAGATACGCAGTATTTT. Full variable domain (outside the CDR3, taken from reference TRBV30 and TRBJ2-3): SQTIHQWPATLVQPVGSPLSLECTVEGTSNPNLYWYRQAAGRGLQLLFYSVGIGQISSEVPQNLSASRPQDRQFILSSKKLLLSDSGFYLCARSGGGTDTQYFGPGTRLTVL.

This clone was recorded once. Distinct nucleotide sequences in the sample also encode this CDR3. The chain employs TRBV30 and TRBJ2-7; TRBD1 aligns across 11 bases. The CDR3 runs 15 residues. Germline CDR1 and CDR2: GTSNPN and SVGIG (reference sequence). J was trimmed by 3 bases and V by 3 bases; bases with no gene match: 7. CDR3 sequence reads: CAWRAPGQGVYEQYF. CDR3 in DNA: TGTGCCTGGAGAGCTCCGGGACAGGGGGTCTACGAGCAGTACTTC.

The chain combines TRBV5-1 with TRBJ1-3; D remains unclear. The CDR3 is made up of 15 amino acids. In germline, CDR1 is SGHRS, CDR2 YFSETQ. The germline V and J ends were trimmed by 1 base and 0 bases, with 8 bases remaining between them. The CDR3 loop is CASSLIGDSGNTIYF. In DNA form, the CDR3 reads TGCGCCAGCAGCTTGATCGGAGACTCTGGAAACACCATATATTTT.

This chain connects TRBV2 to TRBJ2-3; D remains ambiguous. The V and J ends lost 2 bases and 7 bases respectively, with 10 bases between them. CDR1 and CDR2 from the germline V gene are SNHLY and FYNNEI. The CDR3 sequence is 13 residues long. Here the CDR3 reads CASSERNSHTQYF. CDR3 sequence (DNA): TGTGCCAGCAGTGAAAGAAACTCCCATACGCAGTATTTT.

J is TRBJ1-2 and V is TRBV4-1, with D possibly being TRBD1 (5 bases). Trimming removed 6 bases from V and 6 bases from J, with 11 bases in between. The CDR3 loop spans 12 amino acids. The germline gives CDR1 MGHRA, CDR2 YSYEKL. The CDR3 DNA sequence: TGCGCCAGCAGGGGGCCAGCCGATGGCTACACCTTC. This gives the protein CASRGPADGYTF.

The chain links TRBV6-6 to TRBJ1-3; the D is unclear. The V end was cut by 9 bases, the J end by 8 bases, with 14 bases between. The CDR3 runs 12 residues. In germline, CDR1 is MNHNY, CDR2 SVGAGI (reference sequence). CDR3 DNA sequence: TGTGCCAGTAATGGGCTTGGGGACACCATATATTTT. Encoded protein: CASNGLGDTIYF.

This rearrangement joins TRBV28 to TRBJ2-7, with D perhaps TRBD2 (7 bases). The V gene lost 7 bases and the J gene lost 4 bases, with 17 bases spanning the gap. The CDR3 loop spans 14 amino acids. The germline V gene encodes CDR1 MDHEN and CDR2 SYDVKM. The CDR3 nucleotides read TGTGCCAGCATCGACGGAGGGGGGGGTTACGAGCAGTACTTC. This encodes CASIDGGGGYEQYF.

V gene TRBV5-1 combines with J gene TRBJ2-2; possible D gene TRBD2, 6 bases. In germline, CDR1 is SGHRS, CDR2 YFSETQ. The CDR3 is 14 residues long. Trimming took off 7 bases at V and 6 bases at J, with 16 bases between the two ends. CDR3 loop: CASGGLRASGELFF. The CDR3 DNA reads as TGCGCCAGCGGAGGGTTAAGGGCGTCCGGGGAGCTGTTTTTT.

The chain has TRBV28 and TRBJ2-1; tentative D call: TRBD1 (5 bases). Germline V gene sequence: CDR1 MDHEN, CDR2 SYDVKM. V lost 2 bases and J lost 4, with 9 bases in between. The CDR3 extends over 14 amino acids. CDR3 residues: CASSLRTPYNEQFF. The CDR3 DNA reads TGTGCCAGCAGTTTACGGACACCATACAATGAGCAGTTCTTC.

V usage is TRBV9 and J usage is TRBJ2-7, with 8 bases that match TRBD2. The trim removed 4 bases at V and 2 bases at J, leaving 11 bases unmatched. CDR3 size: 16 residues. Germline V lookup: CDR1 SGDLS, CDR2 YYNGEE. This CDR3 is CASSPSGRVSPYEQYF. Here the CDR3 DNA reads TGTGCCAGCAGCCCGTCCGGGAGGGTTTCCCCCTACGAGCAGTACTTC.

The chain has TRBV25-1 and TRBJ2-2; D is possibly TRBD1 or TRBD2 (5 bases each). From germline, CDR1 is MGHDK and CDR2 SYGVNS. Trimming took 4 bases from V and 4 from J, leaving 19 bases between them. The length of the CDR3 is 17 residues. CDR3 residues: CASSAPPTGTATGELFF. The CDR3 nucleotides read TGTGCCAGCAGTGCGCCCCCGACCGGGACGGCCACCGGGGAGCTGTTTTTT.

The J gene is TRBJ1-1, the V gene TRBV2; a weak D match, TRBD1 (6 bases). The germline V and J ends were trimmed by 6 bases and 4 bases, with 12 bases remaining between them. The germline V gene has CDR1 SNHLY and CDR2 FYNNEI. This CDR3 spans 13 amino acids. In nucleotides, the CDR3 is TGTGCCAGCAGCCTGAGCAGGGGCACTGAAGCTTTCTTT. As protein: CASSLSRGTEAFF.